One and the same sample provided the 21 T cell receptor beta chains below, sequenced in a study of blood T cell repertoires in COVID-19. Generated by immunoSEQ multiplex PCR, the TCRdb table keeps only in-frame clones and is missing some. The repertoire holds around 250,000 clones, more than 85% seen once, with more than 3.5% in the top ten. The sequencing sample was made of PBMCs or T cells enriched from blood (not recorded which). The receptors derive from a woman younger than 45 who had recovered from COVID-19.

V and J are TRBV5-5 and TRBJ2-5; 10 nucleotides line up with TRBD2. V lost 4 bases to trimming and J lost 5 bases; unmatched junction nucleotides: 14. CDR1 is SGHKS, CDR2 YYEKEE, per germline (reference sequence). This CDR3 has 17 amino acids. The DNA of the CDR3 is TGTGCCAGCAGCGGACATCGTGGGCTAGCGGGAGCGGAGACCCAGTACTTC. It specifies CASSGHRGLAGAETQYF.

V and J are TRBV24-1 and TRBJ1-1; 8 positions agree with TRBD1. Looked up from germline, CDR1 is KGHDR and CDR2 is SFDVKD. V gave up 7 bases and J gave up 2 bases; unmatched junction bases: 5. The CDR3 has 14 residues. The CDR3, as DNA: TGTGCCACCAGCCAGGGACAGGCTAACACTGAAGCTTTCTTT. Translation gives CATSQGQANTEAFF.

The gene calls are TRBV7-9 and TRBJ1-3, with D maybe TRBD1 (6 bases). The CDR3 runs 15 residues. The V gene's germline CDR1 is SEHNR and CDR2 FQNEAQ (reference sequence). V gave up 5 bases and J gave up 2 bases, with 13 bases separating them. The CDR3 sequence: CASSLGGGTGNTIYF. DNA of the CDR3: TGTGCCAGCAGCCTTGGGGGGGGCACTGGAAACACCATATATTTT.

The chain combines TRBV27 with TRBJ2-7, with 9 bases identical to TRBD1. Unmatched junction bases numbered 8, after V lost 5 bases and J lost 3 bases. The germline gives CDR1 MNHEY, CDR2 SMNVEV (reference sequence). The CDR3 is 15 amino acids. The CDR3 region has the DNA TGTGCCAGCAGTGCAGGGACAGGGAGGGGCTACGAGCAGTACTTC. Amino acids: CASSAGTGRGYEQYF.

The chain employs TRBV9 and TRBJ1-2; D ambiguous. V lost 0 bases, J lost 10 bases, and 10 bases lay in between. This CDR3 comprises 12 residues. CDR1 is SGDLS, CDR2 YYNGEE, per germline. CDR3 nucleotides: TGTGCCAGCAGCGTAGGGCTACTAGACTACACCTTC. Translated: CASSVGLLDYTF.

The V gene is TRBV5-1, the J gene TRBJ2-2, with 7 bases identical to TRBD1. Germline V gene data show CDR1 as SGHRS and CDR2 as YFSETQ. V lost 3 bases and J lost 4; bases outside the gene matches: 6. The CDR3 is 15 amino acids. The CDR3 is CASSSRQGITGELFF. CDR3 DNA: TGCGCCAGCAGCTCGAGACAGGGTATCACCGGGGAGCTGTTTTTT.

V gene TRBV7-2 combines with J gene TRBJ2-2, with D hard to call. Trimming pared 1 base from V and 3 bases from J, leaving 6 bases between. From germline, CDR1 is SGHTA and CDR2 FQGNSA. The CDR3 extends over 14 amino acids. The CDR3 spells CASSLGTDTGELFF. CDR3 bases: TGTGCCAGCAGCTTAGGTACGGACACCGGGGAGCTGTTTTTT.

CDR3 residues: CASSVQGVGTEAFF. CDR3 coding DNA: TGTGCCAGTAGTGTACAGGGGGTGGGCACTGAAGCTTTCTTT. V is TRBV19 and J is TRBJ1-1; TRBD1 matches at 8 bases. V lost 5 bases and J lost 4; bases outside the gene matches: 6. This CDR3 has 14 amino acids. Germline V CDR1 and CDR2: LNHDA, SQIVND (reference sequence).

With regard to this clone: One junction end does not reproduce the germline sequence, and a read error may be involved. The chain links TRBV28 to TRBJ2-6; 7 bases are shared with TRBD2. Germline CDR1 MDHEN, CDR2 SYDVKM. The CDR3 contains 19 residues. CDR3 amino acids: CASSLWRGGYNSGANVLTF. CDR3 nucleotide sequence: TGTGCCAGCAGCTTATGGAGGGGAGGGTATAACTCTGGGGCCAACGTCCTGACTTTC.

The CDR3 region is CASAARVAGAGEQFF. CDR3 DNA: TGTGCCAGCGCCGCTAGGGTAGCGGGAGCCGGTGAGCAGTTCTTC. The V call is TRBV7-2, the J call TRBJ2-1; 9 nucleotides agree with TRBD2. Trimming removed 8 bases from V and 9 bases from J; junction bases left unmatched: 14. The CDR3 sequence is 15 residues long. Germline V lookup: CDR1 SGHTA, CDR2 FQGNSA.

The chain carries TRBV25-1 and TRBJ2-2; no clear D gene. Between the trimmed V and J ends, which lost 6 bases and 0 bases, there was a span of 8 bases. The CDR3 totals 14 residues. Germline V gene data show CDR1 as MGHDK and CDR2 as SYGVNS. DNA for the CDR3: TGTGCCAGCAGAGCACGCTCGAACACCGGGGAGCTGTTTTTT. It specifies CASRARSNTGELFF.

This clone has only one observation. The V and J genes are TRBV5-1 and TRBJ1-1; possible D gene TRBD1, 5 bases. Trimming cost V 5 bases and J 3 bases, with 14 bases left between them. CDR1 SGHRS and CDR2 YFSETQ come from the germline V gene. The CDR3 consists of 14 residues. The CDR3 loop is CASRLGWGDTEAFF. The CDR3 DNA is TGCGCCAGCAGACTCGGCTGGGGGGACACTGAAGCTTTCTTT.

J is TRBJ2-3 and V is TRBV27, with a weak D call TRBD2 (6 bases). CDR3 length: 17 amino acids. V gave up 6 bases and J gave up 0 bases, with 19 bases separating them. CDR1 is MNHEY and CDR2 is SMNVEV in the germline V gene (reference sequence). The CDR3 bases are TGTGCCAGCAGCGACAAGCTCCGGGAGCTAAGCACAGATACGCAGTATTTT. Translating it yields CASSDKLRELSTDTQYF.

This rearrangement joins TRBV30 to TRBJ2-1, with D possibly TRBD1 on 6 matching bases. V was cut by 1 base and J by 8 bases, with 9 bases left in between. The CDR3 is 12 amino acids. Per the germline V gene, CDR1 is GTSNPN and CDR2 is SVGIG (reference sequence). As DNA, the CDR3 is TGTGCCTGGAGTGCAACAGGGTATGAGCAGTTCTTC. It specifies CAWSATGYEQFF.

This chain joins TRBV12-3 or TRBV12-4 and TRBJ1-2; 7 nucleotides line up with TRBD1. Losses at the gene ends were 10 bases for V and 7 bases for J; bases not matched to a gene: 9. The CDR3 spans 12 residues. The CDR3 here is CAIKEAGGGYTF. DNA of the CDR3: TGTGCCATCAAGGAGGCAGGGGGTGGCTACACCTTC.

The table lists this clone with a count of one. The genes are TRBV5-1 and TRBJ2-7; D may be TRBD2 (5 bases). Trimming removed 3 bases at V and 4 bases at J, with 11 bases between. The CDR3 runs 13 residues. Germline-derived CDR1 and CDR2 are SGHRS and YFSETQ. The CDR3 nucleotides are TGCGCCAGCAGCTCGGCCCGCGGGTACGAGCAGTACTTC. It encodes CASSSARGYEQYF.

The chain joins TRBV7-6 to TRBJ2-2; TRBD1 matches 9 bases. CDR3 length equals 17 residues. Losses at the gene ends were 0 bases for V and 3 bases for J; bases not matched to a gene: 5. Germline CDR1 reads SGHVS; CDR2 reads FNYEAQ. CDR3 nucleotide sequence: TGTGCCAGCAGCTTAGCTTGGAGGGACAGGGACACCGGGGAGCTGTTTTTT. Translating gives CASSLAWRDRDTGELFF.

The chain recombines TRBV6-2 or TRBV6-3 with TRBJ1-5, with a weak D call TRBD1 (5 bases). V dropped 2 bases and J dropped 4 bases, with 9 bases sitting between them. Looked up from germline, CDR1 is MNHEY and CDR2 is SVGEGT. The CDR3 totals 14 residues. The CDR3 is CASSYVRTNQPQHF. CDR3 DNA: TGTGCCAGCAGTTACGTGCGGACAAATCAGCCCCAGCATTTT.

The rearrangement links TRBV15 to TRBJ1-5, with D uncertain. CDR3 size: 13 residues. The V and J ends lost 3 bases and 6 bases respectively, with 9 bases between them. The germline V gene encodes CDR1 LNHNV and CDR2 YYDKDF (reference sequence). The CDR3 sequence is CATSSTRGQPQHF. The DNA of the CDR3 is TGTGCCACCAGCAGTACCCGGGGTCAGCCCCAGCATTTT.

The rearrangement joins TRBV20-1 to TRBJ2-1; D gene unclear. CDR3 length: 10 residues. Germline CDR1 DFQATT, CDR2 SNEGSKA (reference sequence). The V gene lost 4 bases and the J gene lost 9 bases, with 7 bases spanning the gap. The CDR3 nucleotides are TGCAGTGCTATTTTGAGTGAGCAGTTCTTC. Amino acids: CSAILSEQFF.

V is TRBV11-1 and J is TRBJ2-5; 7 positions agree with TRBD1. CDR3 length: 16 amino acids. Germline V gives CDR1 SGHAT, CDR2 FQDESV (reference sequence). The V and J ends lost 5 bases and 0 bases, in that order; junction bases with no gene match: 9. This chain's CDR3 is CASSPTGTAYQETQYF. The DNA of the CDR3 is TGTGCCAGCAGCCCCACCGGGACAGCGTACCAAGAGACCCAGTACTTC.